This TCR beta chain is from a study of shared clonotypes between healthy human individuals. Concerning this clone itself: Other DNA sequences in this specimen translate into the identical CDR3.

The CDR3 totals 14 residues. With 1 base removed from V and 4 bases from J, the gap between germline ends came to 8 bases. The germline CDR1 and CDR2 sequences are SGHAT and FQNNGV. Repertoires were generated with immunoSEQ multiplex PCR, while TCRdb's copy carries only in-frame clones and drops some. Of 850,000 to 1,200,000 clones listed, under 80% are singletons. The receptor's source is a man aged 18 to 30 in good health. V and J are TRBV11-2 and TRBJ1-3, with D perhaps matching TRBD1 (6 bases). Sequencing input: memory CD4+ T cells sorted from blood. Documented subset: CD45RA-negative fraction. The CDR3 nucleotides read TGTGCCAGCAGCTTAGCAGGGGCAGGAAACACCATATATTTT. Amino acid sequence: CASSLAGAGNTIYF.